This T cell receptor (beta chain) was identified during a study of blood T cell repertoires in COVID-19. Study-wide context: There were acute and convalescent COVID-19 samples, and they came from the United States, Italy and Spain.

Original processing methods: Amplification from reference gene primers served as the basis for estimated nucleated cell counts. The method was immunoSEQ multiplex PCR; TCRdb's version includes in-frame clones alone and lacks a portion of them. That table gives V, J and clone size, and the DNA gave D and trimming. The sample includes more than 50,000 clones, 70% to 75% of them seen just once. Germline values: CDR1 LGHNT, CDR2 FRNRAP. V lost 2 bases to trimming and J lost 7 bases, with 14 bases between them. The CDR3 sequence is 14 residues long. This TCR was recovered from a woman aged 70-85 years with acute or convalescent COVID-19. This rearrangement joins TRBV12-5 to TRBJ1-1, with D possibly matching TRBD1 (5 bases). Sequencing was done on a sample of peripheral blood. CDR3 in DNA: TGTGCTAGTGGTTTGAGTTCAGGGCCATATGAAGCTTTCTTT. Its translation is CASGLSSGPYEAFF.